These T cell receptor beta chains were read from a single sample in a study of T cell repertoires in cytomegalovirus infection. Each CDR3 protein is one row after TCRdb ran MiXCR on the reads. The profile shows roughly 600,000 distinct CDR3 sequences, around 24% of them singletons. The material sequenced was CD8+ T cells from PBMCs. Source of these receptors: a human donor in good health (CMV status not recorded). Some clones in this sample may be carry-over from other donors' samples. Both conserved end residues are part of each CDR3. D genes are given only for firm matches. Clone size is shown for a subset of rows, as once, few, many or a class of expanded clone.

V: TRBV7-9
size: many
J: TRBJ2-5
D: .
DNA: TGTGCCAGCAGCTTAGAGGCGCTACAAGAGACCCAGTACTTC
CDR3: CASSLEALQETQYF

V: TRBV19
size: many
J: TRBJ1-2
D: TRBD1
DNA: TGTGCCACCTCGGGACAGTTGGCCCAAGCCTATGGCTACACCTTC
CDR3: CATSGQLAQAYGYTF

V: TRBV6-1
size: .
J: TRBJ2-3
D: TRBD1
DNA: TGTGCCAGCACTTTCCTCGGGACAGAAGATACGCAGTATTTT
CDR3: CASTFLGTEDTQYF

V: TRBV7-9
size: many
J: TRBJ2-1
D: .
DNA: TGTGCCAGCAGCTTAGGACAGGTCCCCTACAATGAGCAGTTCTTC
CDR3: CASSLGQVPYNEQFF

V: TRBV5-5
size: few
J: TRBJ1-1
D: .
DNA: TGTGCCAGCAGCTCAATGGACAGGAACACTGAAGCTTTCTTT
CDR3: CASSSMDRNTEAFF

V: TRBV28
size: .
J: TRBJ2-1
D: .
DNA: TGTGCCAGCAGTTCCCCCTACACAGGGACGAATGAGCAGTTCTTC
CDR3: CASSSPYTGTNEQFF

V: TRBV5-6
size: .
J: TRBJ1-5
D: .
DNA: TGTGCCAGCAGCCCCTGGGGAGTCGATCAGCCCCAGCATTTT
CDR3: CASSPWGVDQPQHF

V: TRBV6-2/TRBV6-3
size: .
J: TRBJ1-1
D: TRBD1
DNA: TGTGCCAGCAGTACGCTACAGGGGGCGGGAACTGAAGCTTTCTTT
CDR3: CASSTLQGAGTEAFF

V: TRBV7-9
size: .
J: TRBJ2-1
D: .
DNA: TGTGCCAGCAGCTCGCCACTTGGGGTTGAGCAGTTCTTC
CDR3: CASSSPLGVEQFF

V: TRBV7-6
size: many
J: TRBJ2-5
D: TRBD2
DNA: TGTGCCAGCAGCTTAAGACTAGCGATACAAGAGACCCAGTACTTC
CDR3: CASSLRLAIQETQYF

V: TRBV7-9
size: many
J: TRBJ1-4
D: .
DNA: TGTGCCAGCAAGCGTGGGGGGCAGAGTGAAAAACTGTTTTTT
CDR3: CASKRGGQSEKLFF

V: TRBV7-6
size: many
J: TRBJ1-5
D: .
DNA: TGTGCCAGCAGCCGAGACGGGCAGGGGCCCCAGCATTTT
CDR3: CASSRDGQGPQHF

V: TRBV7-9
size: .
J: TRBJ1-5
D: TRBD1
DNA: TGTGCCAGCAGCATCGCTCTAAGGACAGGGAATTCTCAGCCCCAGCATTTT
CDR3: CASSIALRTGNSQPQHF

V: TRBV28
size: .
J: TRBJ1-2
D: .
DNA: TGTGCCAGCAGTCGCTCCCGGGAGGTAAACTATGGCTACACCTTC
CDR3: CASSRSREVNYGYTF

V: TRBV7-6
size: many
J: TRBJ2-1
D: .
DNA: TGTGCCAGCAGCTTAACAGTACACAATGAGCAGTTCTTC
CDR3: CASSLTVHNEQFF

V: TRBV7-2
size: many
J: TRBJ1-2
D: TRBD1
DNA: TGTGCCAGCAGCTCGCCCTGGGACAGCAACTATGGCTACACCTTC
CDR3: CASSSPWDSNYGYTF

V: TRBV29-1
size: .
J: TRBJ1-2
D: .
DNA: TGCAGCGTTACGACCGGATATGGCTACACCTTC
CDR3: CSVTTGYGYTF

V: TRBV4-1
size: few
J: TRBJ1-5
D: .
DNA: TGCGCCAGCAGCCAAGACTCCTACAATCAGCCCCAGCATTTT
CDR3: CASSQDSYNQPQHF

V: TRBV25-1
size: .
J: TRBJ1-4
D: .
DNA: TGTGCCAGCACAAACGTGGGGGGGGCGCAGGAAAAACTGTTTTTT
CDR3: CASTNVGGAQEKLFF

V: TRBV2
size: .
J: TRBJ2-1
D: .
DNA: TGTGCCAGCAAACTCGGGGCGAGCTCCTACAATGAGCAGTTCTTC
CDR3: CASKLGASSYNEQFF

V: TRBV28
size: few
J: TRBJ2-3
D: TRBD1
DNA: TGTGCCAGCAGTTTTCCCGGGACAGGGATGACGCAGTATTTT
CDR3: CASSFPGTGMTQYF

V: TRBV20-1
size: few
J: TRBJ2-1
D: .
DNA: TGCAGTGCTAGAGCAAAGGTTGGCTATAATGAGCAGTTCTTC
CDR3: CSARAKVGYNEQFF

V: TRBV7-2
size: many
J: TRBJ1-2
D: TRBD1
DNA: TGTGCCAGCAGCTTAGCGGGGTCAGGGGGTTATGGCTACACCTTC
CDR3: CASSLAGSGGYGYTF

V: TRBV10-3
size: .
J: TRBJ1-1
D: TRBD1
DNA: TGTGCCACGGACCAGGGGGACACTGAAGCTTTCTTT
CDR3: CATDQGDTEAFF

V: TRBV28
size: many
J: TRBJ2-5
D: .
DNA: TGTGCCAGCAGCTCGGTCCTAGGGGGGCAAGAGACCCAGTACTTC
CDR3: CASSSVLGGQETQYF

V: TRBV29-1
size: few
J: TRBJ1-1
D: .
DNA: TGCAGTGGCCTGGGGCCAGGGTCGAGGAACACTGAAGCTTTCTTT
CDR3: CSGLGPGSRNTEAFF

V: TRBV28
size: many
J: TRBJ2-2
D: TRBD1
DNA: TGTGCCAGCAGCACTAGGACCCGGACAGGGGACACCGGGGAGCTGTTTTTT
CDR3: CASSTRTRTGDTGELFF

V: TRBV29-1
size: .
J: TRBJ1-1
D: .
DNA: TGCAGCGTTGAACAGCTGAACACTGAAGCTTTCTTT
CDR3: CSVEQLNTEAFF

V: TRBV29-1
size: .
J: TRBJ2-5
D: .
DNA: TGCAGCGTTGAAGATAGGGACCCCGAGACCCAGTACTTC
CDR3: CSVEDRDPETQYF

V: TRBV29-1
size: few
J: TRBJ2-2
D: .
DNA: TGCAGCGTAGACACCGGGGAGCTGTTTTTT
CDR3: CSVDTGELFF

V: TRBV7-6
size: many
J: TRBJ1-1
D: TRBD1
DNA: TGTGCCAGCAGCTTGACAGGGACCATGAACACTGAAGCTTTCTTT
CDR3: CASSLTGTMNTEAFF

V: TRBV19
size: few
J: TRBJ2-5
D: .
DNA: TGTGCCAGTAGTATGGGGGACCAAGAGACCCAGTACTTC
CDR3: CASSMGDQETQYF

V: TRBV6-6
size: .
J: TRBJ1-5
D: .
DNA: TGTGCCAGCAGTTACTCGTTAGTTGATCAGCCCCAGCATTTT
CDR3: CASSYSLVDQPQHF

V: TRBV10-3
size: few
J: TRBJ1-1
D: .
DNA: TGTGCCATCAGAGGGACCAACACTGAAGCTTTCTTT
CDR3: CAIRGTNTEAFF

V: TRBV7-9
size: .
J: TRBJ2-1
D: TRBD1
DNA: TGTGCCAGCAGCCACAAGCTCACTACGGACCGAACAGGGGGCTCCTACAATGAGCAGTTCTTC
CDR3: CASSHKLTTDRTGGSYNEQFF

V: TRBV7-9
size: many
J: TRBJ1-5
D: .
DNA: TGTGCCAGCTCCGGGATAGGTCAGCCCCAGCATTTT
CDR3: CASSGIGQPQHF

V: TRBV7-9
size: many
J: TRBJ1-1
D: .
DNA: TGTGCCAGCAGCTTATTGGTAGTTTTTAACACTGAAGCTTTCTTT
CDR3: CASSLLVVFNTEAFF

V: TRBV23-1
size: few
J: TRBJ2-2
D: .
DNA: TGCGCCAGCAGTCCGACATGGAGGATCGCGAACACCGGGGAGCTGTTTTTT
CDR3: CASSPTWRIANTGELFF

V: TRBV28
size: .
J: TRBJ1-4
D: .
DNA: TGTGCCAGCAGCGGGAACGGAGCTGCAACTAATGAAAAACTGTTTTTT
CDR3: CASSGNGAATNEKLFF

V: TRBV7-9
size: .
J: TRBJ2-1
D: .
DNA: TGTGCCAGCAGCTACCGGGAACCCCCGGGGCGCTCCTACAATGAGCAGTTCTTC
CDR3: CASSYREPPGRSYNEQFF

V: TRBV29-1
size: .
J: TRBJ2-5
D: TRBD2
DNA: TGCAGCGTCCCAGCGGGGGGGTTAGAAGAGACCCAGTACTTC
CDR3: CSVPAGGLEETQYF

V: TRBV7-6
size: many
J: TRBJ2-2
D: .
DNA: TGTGCCAGCAGCCCCGAGCGGGCAATGAACACCGGGGAGCTGTTTTTT
CDR3: CASSPERAMNTGELFF

V: TRBV6-5
size: many
J: TRBJ2-3
D: TRBD1
DNA: TGTGCCAGCAGTTATCTTACAGGGGCAGATACGCAGTATTTT
CDR3: CASSYLTGADTQYF

V: TRBV6-8
size: once
J: TRBJ2-2
D: .
DNA: TGTGCCAGCAGTTACTTGTCGGGGGGACAGCTTAACACCGGGGAGCTGTTTTTT
CDR3: CASSYLSGGQLNTGELFF

V: TRBV7-9
size: many
J: TRBJ2-3
D: .
DNA: TGTGCCAGCAGCCTAGCTAGTGGCACAGATACGCAGTATTTT
CDR3: CASSLASGTDTQYF